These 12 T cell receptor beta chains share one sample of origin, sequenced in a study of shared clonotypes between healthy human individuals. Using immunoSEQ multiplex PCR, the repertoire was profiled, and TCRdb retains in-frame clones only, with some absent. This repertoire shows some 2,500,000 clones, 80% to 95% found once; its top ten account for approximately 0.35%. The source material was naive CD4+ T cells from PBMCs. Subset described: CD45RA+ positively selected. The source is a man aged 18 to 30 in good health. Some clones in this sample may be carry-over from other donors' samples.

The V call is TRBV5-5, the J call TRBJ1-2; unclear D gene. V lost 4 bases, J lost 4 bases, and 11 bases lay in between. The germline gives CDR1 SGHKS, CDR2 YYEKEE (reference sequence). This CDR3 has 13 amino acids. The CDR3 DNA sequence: TGTGCCAGCAGCCCGGCCGGTCTCTATGGCTACACCTTC. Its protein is CASSPAGLYGYTF.

CDR3 nucleotides: TGCAGCGTTGTGTTCCCCGGACTAGCGGGGGTGGGTGGGGCCAACGTCCTGACTTTC. Translated, it gives CSVVFPGLAGVGGANVLTF. V is TRBV29-1 and J is TRBJ2-6; 13 bases line up with TRBD2. This CDR3 comprises 19 residues. Trimming at V came to 4 bases and at J to 3 bases, leaving 12 bases not matched to a gene. Germline CDR1 reads SQVTM; CDR2 reads ANQGSEA.

CDR3 protein: CASSLGALTEAFF. Here the CDR3 DNA reads TGTGCCAGCAGCTTAGGGGCCCTCACTGAAGCTTTCTTT. J is TRBJ1-1 and V is TRBV7-9, with D hard to call. Germline lookup yields CDR1 SEHNR and CDR2 FQNEAQ (reference sequence). Between the trimmed V and J ends, which lost 1 base and 4 bases, there was a span of 7 bases. The CDR3 is made up of 13 amino acids. Full variable domain (rest looked up from reference TRBV7-9 and TRBJ1-1): DTGVSQNPRHKITKRGQNVTFRCDPISEHNRLYWYRQTLGQGPEFLTYFQNEAQLEKSRLLSDRFSAERPKGSFSTLEIQRTEQGDSAMYLCASSLGALTEAFFGQGTRLTVV.

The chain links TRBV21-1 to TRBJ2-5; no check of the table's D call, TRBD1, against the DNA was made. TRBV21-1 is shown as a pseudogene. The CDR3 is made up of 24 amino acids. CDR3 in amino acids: CASSKPSGTGFKRFSARREETQYF. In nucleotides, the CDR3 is TGTGCCAGCAGCAAACCTTCCGGGACAGGGTTTAAGAGATTTTCCGCTCGGCGCGAAGAGACCCAGTACTTC.

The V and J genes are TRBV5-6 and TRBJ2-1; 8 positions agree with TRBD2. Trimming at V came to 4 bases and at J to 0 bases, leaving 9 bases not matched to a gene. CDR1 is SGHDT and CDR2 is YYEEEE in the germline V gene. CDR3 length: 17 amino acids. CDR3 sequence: CASSGRSGRDSYNEQFF. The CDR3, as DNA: TGTGCCAGCAGCGGGAGGAGCGGGAGAGACTCCTACAATGAGCAGTTCTTC. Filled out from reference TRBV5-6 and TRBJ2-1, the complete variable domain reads DAGVTQSPTHLIKTRGQQVTLRCSPKSGHDTVSWYQQALGQGPQFIFQYYEEEERQRGNFPDRFSGHQFPNYSSELNVNALLLGDSALYLCASSGRSGRDSYNEQFFGPGTRLTVL.

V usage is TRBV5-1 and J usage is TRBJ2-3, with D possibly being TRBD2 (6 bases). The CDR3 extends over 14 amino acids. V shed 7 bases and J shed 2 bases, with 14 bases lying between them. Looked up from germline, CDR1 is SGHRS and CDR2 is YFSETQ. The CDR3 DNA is TGCGCCAGCCGCAAAGCGGGCATCACAGATACGCAGTATTTT. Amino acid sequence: CASRKAGITDTQYF.

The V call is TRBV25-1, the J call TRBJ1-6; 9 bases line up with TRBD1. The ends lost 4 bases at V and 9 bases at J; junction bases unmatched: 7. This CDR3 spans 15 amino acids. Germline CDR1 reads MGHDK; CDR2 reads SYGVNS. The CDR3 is CASSGKTGGISPLHF. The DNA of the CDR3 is TGTGCCAGCAGTGGAAAGACAGGGGGGATTTCACCCCTCCACTTT.

The chain's CDR3 is CASSTYQGSPYEQYF. In DNA form, the CDR3 reads TGTGCCAGCAGCACCTACCAGGGGTCCCCATACGAGCAGTACTTC. The V gene is TRBV7-3, the J gene TRBJ2-7; a weak D match, TRBD1 (6 bases). In germline, CDR1 is SGHTA, CDR2 FQGTGA. CDR3 length equals 15 residues. The ends were cut back, 5 bases at V and 4 bases at J, with 18 bases in the middle.

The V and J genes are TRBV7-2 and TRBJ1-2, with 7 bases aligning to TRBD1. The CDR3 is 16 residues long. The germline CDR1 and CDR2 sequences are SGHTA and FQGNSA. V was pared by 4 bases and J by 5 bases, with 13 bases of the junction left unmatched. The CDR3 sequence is CASSSRTGQPLYGYTF. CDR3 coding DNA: TGTGCCAGCAGCTCAAGAACGGGACAGCCCCTGTATGGCTACACCTTC. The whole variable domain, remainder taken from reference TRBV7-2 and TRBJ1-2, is GAGVSQSPSNKVTEKGKDVELRCDPISGHTALYWYRQSLGQGLEFLIYFQGNSAPDKSGLPSDRFSAERTGGSVSTLTIQRTQQEDSAVYLCASSSRTGQPLYGYTFGSGTRLTVV.

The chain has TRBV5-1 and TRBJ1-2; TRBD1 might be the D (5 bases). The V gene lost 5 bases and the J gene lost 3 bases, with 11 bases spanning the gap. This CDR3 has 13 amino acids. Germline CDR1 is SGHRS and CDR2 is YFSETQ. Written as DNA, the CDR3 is TGCGCCAGCAGACAAACAGGATACTATGGCTACACCTTC. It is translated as CASRQTGYYGYTF.

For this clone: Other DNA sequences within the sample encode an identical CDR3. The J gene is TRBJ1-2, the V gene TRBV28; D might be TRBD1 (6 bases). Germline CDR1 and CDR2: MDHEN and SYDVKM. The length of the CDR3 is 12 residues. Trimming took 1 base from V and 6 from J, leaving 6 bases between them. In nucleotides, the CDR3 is TGTGCCAGCAGTTTATCAGGGGATGGCTACACCTTC. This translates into CASSLSGDGYTF.

This chain's CDR3 is CASSDRVGNQPQHF. The CDR3 nucleotides are TGTGCCAGCAGTGACAGGGTGGGCAATCAGCCCCAGCATTTT. The chain couples TRBV7-6 to TRBJ1-5, with TRBD1 matching 7 bases. The CDR3 runs to 14 residues. CDR1 is SGHVS, CDR2 FNYEAQ, per germline. Trimming at V came to 6 bases and at J to 2 bases, leaving 4 bases not matched to a gene.